This paragraph reports one T cell receptor beta chain. One junction end does not reproduce the germline sequence, and a read error may be involved. Different DNA sequences within this sample yield the same CDR3. The sample belongs to a study of cytomegalovirus exposure and HLA in healthy donors. The PCR made use of 60 Vbeta and 13 Jbeta primers. Here immunoSEQ multiplex PCR was the method, and the copy in TCRdb shows in-frame clones only, minus some. The sample holds 150,000 to 170,000 clones, about 80% seen once. Germline V gene sequence: CDR1 LGHNA, CDR2 YNFKEQ. The CDR3 sequence is 18 residues long.

The chain couples TRBV4-2 to TRBJ2-2; 8 bases are a match to TRBD2. Sequenced sample: PBMCs. The clonotype comes from a man under 40 in good health and CMV-seropositive. The CDR3 coding sequence is TGTGCCAGCAGTCAAGAGGAAGCGGGAGAGATTTATGCCGGGGAGCTGTTTTTT. This sequence encodes CASSQEEAGEIYAGELFF.